The 4 T cell receptor beta chains reported below all come from one sample, sequenced in a study of blood T cell repertoires in COVID-19 (dated by TCRdb to 2020 to 2021). Libraries were prepared through the immunoSEQ multiplex PCR assay. TCRdb stores this immuneACCESS table with in-frame sequences only. Part of the clones is absent; in the studies checked, under half of the shortfall reflects unresolved V genes, and no reason is known for the rest. Counted in this sample were approximately 88,000 clones; approximately 80% of them appeared once. Over 15% of the sample goes to the ten largest clones. Sequencing input: peripheral blood. These receptors originate from a woman aged 80 or over with acute or convalescent COVID-19.

V and J are TRBV5-1 and TRBJ2-2; no reliable D call. V lost 0 bases and J lost 0, with 6 bases in between. Looked up from germline, CDR1 is SGHRS and CDR2 is YFSETQ. The CDR3 is 15 residues long. CDR3 sequence reads: CASSLDRPNTGELFF. The CDR3 DNA reads as TGCGCCAGCAGCTTGGACAGACCGAACACCGGGGAGCTGTTTTTT.

This rearrangement joins TRBV24-1 to TRBJ2-2; tentatively, D is TRBD1 (5 bases). There are 13 residues in the CDR3. V dropped 7 bases and J dropped 5 bases, with 10 bases sitting between them. Germline-derived CDR1 and CDR2 are KGHDR and SFDVKD. Here the CDR3 DNA reads TGTGCCACCAGGGCAGGGTTAACCGGGGAGCTGTTTTTT. Translated: CATRAGLTGELFF.

This chain uses TRBV6-1 with TRBJ2-7; a weak D match, TRBD2 (5 bases). The V and J ends lost 3 bases and 5 bases respectively, with 14 bases between them. Germline loops: CDR1 MNHNS, CDR2 SASEGT. This CDR3 comprises 14 residues. The CDR3 here is CASSDTGKINEQYF. CDR3 coding DNA: TGTGCCAGCAGTGATACCGGGAAGATAAACGAGCAGTACTTC.

The rearrangement uses TRBV9 and TRBJ2-1; the match to TRBD2 covers 10 bases. This CDR3 contains 16 residues. Trimming cost V 4 bases and J 7 bases; bases outside gene matches: 11. The germline CDR1 and CDR2 sequences are SGDLS and YYNGEE. The CDR3 coding sequence is TGTGCCAGCAGCCAGAGGGTAGCGGGGGGTAGGAATGAGCAGTTCTTC. Translating gives CASSQRVAGGRNEQFF.